One and the same sample provided the 19 T cell receptor beta chains below, sequenced in a study of beta chain features in type 1 diabetes. Expressed TCRB transcripts got sequenced, as all isolated RNA was reverse transcribed. Here immunoSEQ multiplex PCR was the method, and the copy in TCRdb shows in-frame clones only, minus some. The data show about 270,000 clones, with 14% seen just once and about 0.016% held by the top ten. Study-wide findings and caveats: There was a moderate but significant shortening of TCRB CDR3s in all four CD4+ subsets of Type 1 diabetes patients.

These receptors' targets are unknown. The specimen sequenced was naive CD4+ T cells from blood. The receptors derive from a man younger than 45 with type 1 diabetes.

The chain has TRBV28 and TRBJ2-1; TRBD2 might be the D (6 bases). V was pared by 1 base and J by 0 bases, with 10 bases between. CDR1 and CDR2 (germline): MDHEN, SYDVKM. This CDR3 comprises 16 residues. CDR3 DNA: TGTGCCAGCAGTTTATTAGGGCGGGACTCCTACAATGAGCAGTTCTTC. Translated: CASSLLGRDSYNEQFF.

This clone was counted between two and nine times. The chain is built from TRBV25-1 and TRBJ2-7; 9 positions agree with TRBD2. V dropped 2 bases and J dropped 2; count of bases not matched to a gene: 4. Germline values: CDR1 MGHDK, CDR2 SYGVNS. The CDR3 extends over 15 amino acids. The CDR3 is CASSERVAGAYEQYF. The CDR3 nucleotides read TGTGCCAGCAGTGAAAGGGTAGCGGGAGCCTACGAGCAGTACTTC.

This clone was observed a handful of times. V gene TRBV4-3 combines with J gene TRBJ2-5, with 8 nucleotides matching TRBD1. This CDR3 is 15 amino acids long. Germline V gene lookup returns CDR1 LGHNA and CDR2 YSLEER. Trimming removed 4 bases from V and 5 bases from J; junction bases left unmatched: 9. The CDR3 DNA is TGCGCCAGCAGCCGGGGACAGGCCGAGCGGGAGACCCAGTACTTC. It yields the protein CASSRGQAERETQYF.

The chain uses TRBV19 and TRBJ2-7; tentative D call: TRBD1 (7 bases). Germline CDR1 reads LNHDA; CDR2 reads SQIVND (reference sequence). This CDR3 comprises 15 residues. V was trimmed by 5 bases and J by 0 bases, leaving 14 bases between them. CDR3 in amino acids: CASSAGQLSSYEQYF. In DNA form, the CDR3 reads TGTGCCAGTAGTGCGGGACAGCTGAGCTCCTACGAGCAGTACTTC.

This clone showed up just a few times. The gene calls are TRBV5-4 and TRBJ2-1, with 8 bases fitting TRBD2. Per the germline V gene, CDR1 is SGHNT and CDR2 is YYREEE (reference sequence). The CDR3 loop spans 17 amino acids. With V trimmed by 1 base and J by 2 bases, 8 bases remained unmatched. In DNA form, the CDR3 reads TGTGCCAGCAGCTTGTCCGCCAGCGGGAGTACCTACAATGAGCAGTTCTTC. Translated: CASSLSASGSTYNEQFF.

The rearrangement uses TRBV6-6 and TRBJ2-5, with D perhaps TRBD1 (6 bases). V was shortened by 2 bases and J by 2 bases, with 15 bases between the two germline ends. This CDR3 region has 16 residues. Germline V gene sequence: CDR1 MNHNY, CDR2 SVGAGI (reference sequence). The CDR3 nucleotides are TGTGCCAGCAGTTACGGTATCAGGGGCGGACAAGAGACCCAGTACTTC. As protein: CASSYGIRGGQETQYF.

The rearrangement uses TRBV7-2 and TRBJ1-4, with a tentative D call TRBD1 (6 bases). Germline-derived CDR1 and CDR2 are SGHTA and FQGNSA. The CDR3 consists of 16 residues. Trimming took 5 bases from V and 8 from J, leaving 21 bases between them. The CDR3 protein is CASSPVVGQMREKLFF. The CDR3 DNA reads as TGTGCCAGCAGCCCTGTAGTAGGACAGATGCGAGAAAAACTGTTTTTT.

This clone has just a few counts. V gene TRBV25-1 combines with J gene TRBJ1-2; tentatively, D is TRBD1 (6 bases). The germline V gene has CDR1 MGHDK and CDR2 SYGVNS. Trimming shortened V by 1 base and J by 6 bases, and 15 bases separated the two germline ends. The CDR3 length is 15 residues. The DNA of the CDR3 is TGTGCCAGCAGTGAATGGGGGCCGAGACAGGATGGCTACACCTTC. Translating gives CASSEWGPRQDGYTF.

This clone was counted between two and nine times. The chain is built from TRBV7-8 and TRBJ2-1; a possible D gene is TRBD2 (6 bases). This CDR3 contains 14 residues. CDR1 is SGHVS, CDR2 FQNEAQ, per germline. Trimming pared 7 bases from V and 3 bases from J, leaving 13 bases between. The CDR3 loop is CASIVEEGYNEQFF. In nucleotides, the CDR3 is TGTGCCAGCATAGTAGAGGAGGGCTACAATGAGCAGTTCTTC.

The chain employs TRBV6-1 and TRBJ2-2; D is undetermined. The length of the CDR3 is 12 residues. Germline V gives CDR1 MNHNS, CDR2 SASEGT. V was trimmed by 10 bases and J by 4 bases, leaving 10 bases between them. The CDR3 here is CATIRVTGELFF. Written as DNA, the CDR3 is TGTGCCACCATCCGAGTCACCGGGGAGCTGTTTTTT.

This clone was observed a handful of times. This chain uses TRBV7-9 with TRBJ2-7; D is undetermined. Germline CDR1 and CDR2: SEHNR and FQNEAQ (reference sequence). V lost 5 bases and J lost 0, with 11 bases in between. The CDR3 has 14 amino acids. The CDR3 bases are TGTGCCAGCAGCCGAGACCACAGCTCCTACGAGCAGTACTTC. Translation gives CASSRDHSSYEQYF.

This clone was seen a handful of times. This chain connects TRBV2 to TRBJ2-1; TRBD1 matches at 8 bases. Germline-derived CDR1 and CDR2 are SNHLY and FYNNEI. This CDR3 comprises 15 residues. The V gene end was trimmed by 6 bases and the J gene end by 4 bases; junction bases not matched to a gene: 8. The chain's CDR3 is CASRRQGSKYNEQFF. The CDR3 DNA follows: TGTGCCAGCAGGCGACAGGGGAGTAAGTACAATGAGCAGTTCTTC. The whole variable domain, remainder taken from reference TRBV2 and TRBJ2-1, is EPEVTQTPSHQVTQMGQEVILRCVPISNHLYFYWYRQILGQKVEFLVSFYNNEISEKSEIFDDQFSVERPDGSNFTLKIRSTKLEDSAMYFCASRRQGSKYNEQFFGPGTRLTVL.

This chain links TRBV7-3 with TRBJ2-3; 8 bases match TRBD2. The trim removed 5 bases at V and 4 bases at J, leaving 8 bases unmatched. CDR3 length: 15 amino acids. Germline V lookup: CDR1 SGHTA, CDR2 FQGTGA. The CDR3 loop reads CASSPGLVVADTQYF. In nucleotides, the CDR3 is TGTGCCAGCAGCCCGGGACTAGTAGTTGCAGATACGCAGTATTTT.

As concerns this clone: This sample includes further DNA sequences coding for the same CDR3. This sequence joins TRBV2 and TRBJ2-7; TRBD2 aligns across 11 bases. CDR3 length: 14 residues. The germline V gene encodes CDR1 SNHLY and CDR2 FYNNEI. After removal of 5 bases from V and 3 bases from J, the junction contained 3 bases not matched to a gene. The CDR3 loop is CASSPTSGSYEQYF. CDR3 nucleotides: TGTGCCAGCAGTCCTACTAGCGGGAGCTACGAGCAGTACTTC. Full variable domain (remainder filled in from reference TRBV2 and TRBJ2-7): EPEVTQTPSHQVTQMGQEVILRCVPISNHLYFYWYRQILGQKVEFLVSFYNNEISEKSEIFDDQFSVERPDGSNFTLKIRSTKLEDSAMYFCASSPTSGSYEQYFGPGTRLTVT.

This clone was observed a few times. The sample carries other DNA sequences with the same CDR3. The V and J genes are TRBV5-1 and TRBJ2-5; no definite D call. Germline V gene lookup returns CDR1 SGHRS and CDR2 YFSETQ. The CDR3 is 13 residues long. Deletions cut 5 bases from V and 3 bases from J, with 11 bases between. This CDR3 is CASSSAGEETQYF. CDR3 nucleotide sequence: TGCGCCAGCAGTTCGGCCGGAGAAGAGACCCAGTACTTC. Combining the CDR3 with reference TRBV5-1 and TRBJ2-5 gives the whole variable domain KAGVTQTPRYLIKTRGQQVTLSCSPISGHRSVSWYQQTPGQGLQFLFEYFSETQRNKGNFPGRFSGRQFSNSRSEMNVSTLELGDSALYLCASSSAGEETQYFGPGTRLLVL.

The gene calls are TRBV5-1 and TRBJ2-1; 13 bases are shared with TRBD2. Germline CDR1 is SGHRS and CDR2 is YFSETQ. Losses at the gene ends were 4 bases for V and 7 bases for J; bases not matched to a gene: 5. The CDR3 consists of 15 residues. CDR3 loop: CASSAGLAGPNEQFF. Written as DNA, the CDR3 is TGCGCCAGCAGCGCGGGACTAGCGGGGCCGAATGAGCAGTTCTTC.

CDR3 residues: CASSIDRQRETQYF. DNA for the CDR3: TGTGCCAGTAGTATAGATCGACAGAGGGAGACCCAGTACTTC. The chain employs TRBV19 and TRBJ2-5, with TRBD1 as a possible D gene (5 bases). The CDR3 is 14 amino acids. CDR1 and CDR2 (germline): LNHDA, SQIVND (reference sequence). Trimming removed 0 bases from V and 5 bases from J, with 10 bases in between.

Comment on this clone: Germline and junction disagree at one end, which may indicate a read error. The gene calls are TRBV30 and TRBJ1-2; D is unresolved. There are 9 residues in the CDR3. Per germline, CDR1 GTSNPN and CDR2 SVGIG (reference sequence). CDR3 in amino acids: CAWGPLGDF. CDR3 sequence (DNA): TGTGCCTGGGGACCCTTGGGAGACTTC.

This clone came up a few times. The chain employs TRBV9 and TRBJ2-1; 10 nucleotides match TRBD1. The CDR3 runs 14 residues. Trimming removed 0 bases from V and 15 bases from J; junction bases left unmatched: 9. CDR1 and CDR2 from the germline V gene are SGDLS and YYNGEE. The CDR3 nucleotides are TGTGCCAGCAGCGTAGACGGGACAGGGGAACTACGGTTCTTC. Residues: CASSVDGTGELRFF.